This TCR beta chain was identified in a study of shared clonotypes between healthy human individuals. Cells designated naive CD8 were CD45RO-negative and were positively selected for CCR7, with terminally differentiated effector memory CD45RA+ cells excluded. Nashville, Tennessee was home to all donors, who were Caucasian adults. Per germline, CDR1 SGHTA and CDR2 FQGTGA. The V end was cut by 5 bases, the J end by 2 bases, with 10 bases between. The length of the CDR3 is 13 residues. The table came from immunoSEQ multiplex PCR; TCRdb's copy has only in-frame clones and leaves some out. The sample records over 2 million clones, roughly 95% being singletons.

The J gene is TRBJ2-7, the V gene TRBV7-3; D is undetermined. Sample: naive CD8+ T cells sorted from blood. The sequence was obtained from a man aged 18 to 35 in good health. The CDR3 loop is CASSRPATYEQYF. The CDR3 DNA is TGTGCCAGCAGCCGACCGGCTACCTACGAGCAGTACTTC.